This is a list of T cell receptor beta chains from one sample in a study of regulatory T cells in long-lasting Graves disease. TCRdb ran MiXCR on the multiplex PCR reads and lists one entry per CDR3 protein. The sample carries roughly 450,000 distinct CDR3 sequences, 22% recorded once. Sample: peripheral blood mononuclear cells (PBMCs), taken when the disease was refractory, from a patient treated with antithyroid drugs. The receptors derive from a female donor with Graves disease. Each CDR3 is given with its conserved first and last residue. The D gene is left open where the match is weak. The size entry is marked missing in some rows and otherwise reads once, few, many or a size class.

>TRBV5-1|18|TRBJ2-7|.|TRBD2
TGCGCCAGCAGCTTGGCCGACCGTTGGAGCGGGGCCTTCTACGAGCAGTACTTC
CASSLADRWSGAFYEQYF
>TRBV5-6|14|TRBJ2-4|.|.
TGTGCCAGCAGCTTACTCCTTGGGAAAAACATTCAGTACTTC
CASSLLLGKNIQYF
>TRBV20-1|12|TRBJ2-7|.|.
TGCAGTGCTAGGACAGCTTTCTACGAGCAGTACTTC
CSARTAFYEQYF
>TRBV7-9|15|TRBJ2-2|few|.
TGTGCCAGCAGCTTATTTCGGCAGGGAGGCGGGGAGCTGTTTTTT
CASSLFRQGGGELFF
>TRBV7-2|16|TRBJ1-5|many|.
TGTGCCAGCAGCTTAGGACCCCGGGACATCAATCAGCCCCAGCATTTT
CASSLGPRDINQPQHF
>TRBV7-8|15|TRBJ1-6|many|.
TGTGCCAGCAGCTTTGCCGGGACGGAGAATTCACCCCTCCACTTT
CASSFAGTENSPLHF
>TRBV30|12|TRBJ1-1|few|.
TGTGCCTGGAGGCCACAAGCAATAGAAGCTTTCTTT
CAWRPQAIEAFF
>TRBV7-8|15|TRBJ2-7|many|TRBD2
TGTGCCAGCAGCTTAGACGGACTAGCGGGACAGGGGCAGTACTTC
CASSLDGLAGQGQYF
>TRBV27|17|TRBJ1-6|.|.
TGTGCCAGCAGTTATAGTACACCTAGTCCGGGTAATTCACCCCTCCACTTT
CASSYSTPSPGNSPLHF
>TRBV24-1|18|TRBJ2-7|many|.
TGTGCCACCACAAGTGGTTTCGTACAGCGGGACAGCCCCTACGAGCAGTACTTC
CATTSGFVQRDSPYEQYF
>TRBV12-3/TRBV12-4|15|TRBJ1-1|many|TRBD1
TGTGCCAGCAGATCTGACAGGGAAGATGACACTGAAGCTTTCTTT
CASRSDREDDTEAFF